This T cell receptor (beta chain) is from a study of OX40 agonist ivuxolimab in advanced cancers. The overall study: Prior therapy, whether anti-PD-1, anti-PD-L1 or anti-CTLA-4, was allowed, and 40% had some.

Sequenced by immunoSEQ multiplex PCR; TCRdb stores in-frame clones only, minus some. Seen here are about 79,000 clones, around 86% observed once, and the top ten hold 0.8% to 1%. The length of the CDR3 is 14 residues. Germline loops: CDR1 GTSNPN, CDR2 SVGIG (reference sequence). V lost 3 bases and J lost 0, with 9 bases in between. Prior autoimmune disease or systemic immunosuppression barred patients. Specimen: CD4+ or CD8+ T cells sorted from blood, collected in a trial of the OX40 agonist ivuxolimab. This TCR came from an adult with an advanced solid tumor such as melanoma, head and neck, liver or kidney cancer. This chain joins TRBV30 and TRBJ2-1; a possible D gene is TRBD2 (5 bases). The CDR3 nucleotides are TGTGCCTGGAGGAGGACTTTCTCCTACAATGAGCAGTTCTTC. Translation gives CAWRRTFSYNEQFF.